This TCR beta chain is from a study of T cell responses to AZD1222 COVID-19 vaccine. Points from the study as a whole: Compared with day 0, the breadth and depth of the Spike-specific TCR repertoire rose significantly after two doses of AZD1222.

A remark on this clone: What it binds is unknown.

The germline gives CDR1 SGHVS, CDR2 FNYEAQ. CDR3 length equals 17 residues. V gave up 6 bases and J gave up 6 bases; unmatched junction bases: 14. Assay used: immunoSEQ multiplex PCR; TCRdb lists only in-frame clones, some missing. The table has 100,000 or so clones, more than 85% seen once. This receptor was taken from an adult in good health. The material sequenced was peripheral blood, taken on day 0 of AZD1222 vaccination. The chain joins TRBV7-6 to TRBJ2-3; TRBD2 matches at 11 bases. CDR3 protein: CASSLRTSGPPSDTQYF. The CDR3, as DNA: TGTGCCAGCAGTCTAAGGACTAGCGGGCCCCCCTCGGATACGCAGTATTTT.